This T cell receptor (beta chain) comes out of a study of T cells generated in artificial thymic organoids (dated by TCRdb to about 2017). Regarding the complete study: The study compared the TCR alpha and beta CDR3 repertoires of CD8 single positive T cells derived from in vitro artificial thymic organoids against those of naive CD8 T cells from thymus and peripheral blood. The displayed repertoire sequencing data were described as being representative of three independent experiments.

The study at large found these results: The TCR clonotype diversity of organoid-derived CD8 single positive T cells was physiological and comparable to that of naive CD8 T cells from thymus and blood. No skewed Valpha or Vbeta usage appeared in organoid-derived T cells, arguing against dominance of unconventional lineages or clonal expansions.

Compared with the rest of its sample, this clonotype is medium-sized (0.01 to 0.1%). Its antigen remains unidentified. Base qualities are not provided; no much larger clone lies one nucleotide away. TCRalpha and TCRbeta libraries were amplified separately by semi-nested PCR with Advantage 2 and reverse primers in the TRAC or TRBC constant regions. The amount of total RNA used for first-strand cDNA synthesis ranged from about 3 to 500 ng. The TCR cDNA libraries were generated by 5'-RACE using the SMARTer PCR cDNA Synthesis kit, with a poly-dT primer driving first-strand synthesis. The semi-nested reverse primers in the constant regions carried 5-nucleotide sample-specific barcodes, and the PCR products were cleaned up with the Zymo DNA Clean and Concentrator-5 kit. As many as ten barcoded samples were combined into a pool, ligated to Illumina adaptors, and sequenced on an Illumina MiSeq as 2 x 150 bp paired-end reads. The source study handled its data this way. After demultiplexing, reads were aligned using BLAT against a custom library built from IMGT containing every combination of human TRAV, TRAJ, TRBV, TRBD and TRBJ. The best BLAT hits were picked using pslCDnaFilter (-maxAligns=1, -ignoreIntrons), and custom Perl scripts were used to calculate clonotype frequencies. TCRdb handled the public reads itself, with Q25 trimming in fastp and clone calling in MiXCR, and kept productive beta chains. Each record represents a unique CDR3 protein, reported with the most common genes and DNA among its rows. The V and J calls shown here were made by TCRdb, not taken from the authors' results. In all, the sample holds several thousand distinct CDR3 sequences, and approximately 24% of those were seen once. The ten largest clones add up to roughly 3% of the sample.

To build artificial thymic organoids, human HSPCs were aggregated with MS5 murine stromal cells transduced with human DLL1, and the aggregates were cultured at an air-liquid interface. The cells used to seed the organoids were FACS-purified CD34+CD3- hematopoietic stem and progenitor cells from which residual T cells had been depleted. Organoids were cultured in serum-free RB27 medium: RPMI 1640 supplemented with B27, FLT3L, IL-7 and ascorbic acid. Before RNA extraction, CD3+TCRalphabeta+CD8 single positive T cells from both organoids and thymus were sorted by FACS. Total RNA was purified from around 40,000 to 200,000 sorted cells per sample with the RNeasy Micro kit, and quality checked on an Agilent RNA 6000 Nano chip. From its cysteine to its phenylalanine, the CDR3 spans 13 amino acids. Just CDR3 DNA is preserved here, 39 bases in frame from base 1. V is shortened by 3 bases, J by 5 bases, and the region joining them spans 11 bases.

The chain uses TRBV12-3 or TRBV12-4 and TRBJ2-7, with no reliable assignment of the D segment. This TCR derives from a human donor who gave cord blood stem cells for thymic organoid culture, a cardiac surgery patient who gave postnatal thymus, or a blood donor (not recorded which). The sequenced material came from naive CD8+ T cells grown in artificial thymic organoids from cord blood stem and progenitor cells. According to the study, the label for this sample's cell subset or site signals: CD3+TCRalphabeta+CD8SP T cells; for blood, CD45RO-CCR7+ naive CD8+ T cells. The CDR3 loop reads CASSLVPFHEQYF. The base sequence is TGTGCCAGCAGTTTGGTCCCATTCCACGAGCAGTACTTC.